The rows below give T cell receptor beta chains drawn from one sample of a study of blood T cell repertoires in COVID-19. The assay was immunoSEQ multiplex PCR, and TCRdb's table has in-frame clones only and misses some. Among approximately 87,000 clones listed, approximately 78% were seen once. The sample consisted of peripheral blood. All receptors derive from an elderly woman with acute or convalescent COVID-19. Each CDR3 is given with its conserved first and last residue. Fields, in order: CDR3 DNA, CDR3 protein, clone size, J gene, D gene, V gene. D genes are given only for firm matches. The listing skips clone size in some rows; elsewhere it reads once, few, many or a size class.

TGTGCCAGCAGCTTAGTAGGGGTTCACGAGCAGTACTTC CASSLVGVHEQYF . TRBJ2-7 . TRBV7-9
TGTGCCAGCAGCTTAAAAGGGGGCTTCGGCGGGACCCAGTACTTC CASSLKGGFGGTQYF . TRBJ2-5 TRBD1 TRBV7-9
TGTGCCTGGATGAGTCGGAGGGATTATAATTCACCCCTCCACTTT CAWMSRRDYNSPLHF . TRBJ1-6 . TRBV30
TGTGCCAGCAGCTTAGCGGAACAGGGGACTGAAGCTTTCTTT CASSLAEQGTEAFF . TRBJ1-1 TRBD1 TRBV7-9
TGTGCCAGCAGTTCCGGCGGGGGGGACTATGGCTACACCTTC CASSSGGGDYGYTF . TRBJ1-2 . TRBV28
TGTGCCAGCAGTTCCGGGACAGGGGGCCAGCCCCAGCATTTT CASSSGTGGQPQHF few TRBJ1-5 TRBD1 TRBV6-2/TRBV6-3
TGTGCCAGTAGGAGGGACACCTATAATTCACCCCTCCACTTT CASRRDTYNSPLHF . TRBJ1-6 . TRBV19
TGTGCCAGCAGCCAAGAATTTAAAGGGCCAGGGCTTGACATGTATGGCTACACCTTC CASSQEFKGPGLDMYGYTF . TRBJ1-2 . TRBV3-1/TRBV3-2
TGTGCCAGTAGTGTTTCCACGGGGACAGTCAATTCACCCCTCCACTTT CASSVSTGTVNSPLHF . TRBJ1-6 TRBD1 TRBV19
TGCGCCAGCAGCCCAGGGACAGGGTATGGGGAGACCCAGTACTTC CASSPGTGYGETQYF . TRBJ2-5 TRBD1 TRBV5-1
TGTGCCAGCCGGGAGAGCACAGATACGCAGTATTTT CASRESTDTQYF . TRBJ2-3 . TRBV28
TGCGCCAGCAGCTTGGAGGGGAGGGGAACTGAAGCTTTCTTT CASSLEGRGTEAFF . TRBJ1-1 . TRBV5-1
TGTGCCAGCAGCGAATATCTTGGGGGGAGGGAAGAGACCCAGTACTTC CASSEYLGGREETQYF . TRBJ2-5 TRBD2 TRBV4-2
TGTGCCAGCAGCAAGCCTATTGACAGGATGTTCACAGATACGCAGTATTTT CASSKPIDRMFTDTQYF . TRBJ2-3 . TRBV21-1
TGTGCCAGTAGTAACAGGGGGCGCGAAGAGACCCAGTACTTC CASSNRGREETQYF . TRBJ2-5 TRBD1 TRBV19
TGTGCCAGCTTACTCGGGGGGGCTCCCTACGAGCAGTACTTC CASLLGGAPYEQYF . TRBJ2-7 TRBD2 TRBV6-5
TGTGCCAGCACCCTCGCGGGGGTAAGTGGCTACACCTTC CASTLAGVSGYTF few TRBJ1-2 . TRBV12-3/TRBV12-4
TGTGCCAGCAGCTTAGATTTACAGAACTATGGCTACACCTTC CASSLDLQNYGYTF . TRBJ1-2 . TRBV7-9
TGTGCCAGCAGTCCCCGCCGACAGGGAGAGACCCAGTACTTC CASSPRRQGETQYF . TRBJ2-5 TRBD1 TRBV2
TGTGCCAGTCACTCAGGAGGGACCTATAATTCACCCCTCCACTTT CASHSGGTYNSPLHF . TRBJ1-6 . TRBV9
TGTGCCAGCAGCTATGACACCATTCCTAATTCACCCCTCCACTTT CASSYDTIPNSPLHF . TRBJ1-6 . TRBV7-6
TGTGCCAGCAGCGATAGCGGGGACTCCTACAATGAGCAGTTCTTC CASSDSGDSYNEQFF . TRBJ2-1 TRBD2 TRBV9
TGTGCCAGCAGGGTAGGACAGGTCAGAAACTCTGGGGCCAACGTCCTGACTTTC CASRVGQVRNSGANVLTF . TRBJ2-6 TRBD1 TRBV2
TGTGCCAGTAGGACAGGGTCGGGGTATGGCTACACCTTC CASRTGSGYGYTF . TRBJ1-2 TRBD1 TRBV19
TGTGCCAGCAGCGGTAGTACGGGGAGCTCCTATAATTCACCCCTCCACTTT CASSGSTGSSYNSPLHF . TRBJ1-6 . TRBV9
TGTGCCAGTAATTCGGCAGCCAAACCTAGATTCTATGGCTACACCTTC CASNSAAKPRFYGYTF . TRBJ1-2 . TRBV19
TGTGCCAGCAGCCGGACTAGCGGGATCACAGATACGCAGTATTTT CASSRTSGITDTQYF . TRBJ2-3 TRBD2 TRBV3-1/TRBV3-2
TGTGCCAGCAGGTCCGGGACAGGGCCGTTCGGCTCCTATAATTCACCCCTCCACTTT CASRSGTGPFGSYNSPLHF . TRBJ1-6 TRBD1 TRBV27
TGCAGCGTTACTCTCTCCCTCTACGAGCAGTACTTC CSVTLSLYEQYF . TRBJ2-7 . TRBV29-1
TGTGCCAGCAGCTTAGGTAGCGGGGGTGCGAACACCGGGGAGCTGTTTTTT CASSLGSGGANTGELFF . TRBJ2-2 TRBD2 TRBV9
TGTGCCAGCTCGTCCAGGGGGCTTCAGCCCCAGCATTTT CASSSRGLQPQHF . TRBJ1-5 . TRBV21-1
TGTGCCTGGACCATAGACTCGCGGGGGAGCCAGTACTTC CAWTIDSRGSQYF . TRBJ2-5 TRBD2 TRBV30
TGTGCCAGTAGTATGGAGGGGGCTTTTGGCAATCAGCCCCAGCATTTT CASSMEGAFGNQPQHF . TRBJ1-5 TRBD1 TRBV19
TGCGCCAGCGCCCCCCCAGGGCAAAACATGATTCAGTACTTC CASAPPGQNMIQYF . TRBJ2-4 . TRBV5-1
TGTGCCAGCAGCCAGGGACTTGGAGAGACCCAGTACTTC CASSQGLGETQYF . TRBJ2-5 . TRBV3-1/TRBV3-2
TGTGCCAGCAGTGAAGCCTCGGCAGGGGGCGCAGAACTGTTTTTT CASSEASAGGAELFF few TRBJ1-4 TRBD1 TRBV2
TGTGCCAGCAGGGCTACAGGGACCAATCAGCCCCAGCATTTT CASRATGTNQPQHF . TRBJ1-5 . TRBV7-2
TGTGCCAGCAGTCCGAAGACAGGGATCTCTGGAAACACCATATATTTT CASSPKTGISGNTIYF . TRBJ1-3 TRBD1 TRBV6-6
TGTGCCAGCAGCTTACGTACGGGACTAGCGGGTGTCGCAGATACGCAGTATTTT CASSLRTGLAGVADTQYF . TRBJ2-3 TRBD2 TRBV7-8
TGTGCCAGCAGCTTTAGTAGCGGGGGGGCAGAGACCCAGTACTTC CASSFSSGGAETQYF . TRBJ2-5 TRBD2 TRBV11-3